This T cell receptor (beta chain) was recovered during a study of T cells in Graves' hyperthyroidism and ophthalmopathy. Amplification of TCR beta CDR3 regions used RNA as the template. HTBI primers were the set used in a first-round RT-PCR of the TCR CDR3. Each CDR3 protein is one row after TCRdb ran MiXCR on the multiplex PCR reads. The sample records 300,000 to 400,000 distinct CDR3 sequences, around a fifth being singletons. Stable Graves' hyperthyroidism denoted no ophthalmopathy progression over 18 months. Exclusion of patients followed from uncontrolled infection, other autoimmune disease, pregnancy or lactation. Fresh 10 ml peripheral blood yielded PBMCs. This clonotype was seen many times. Its antigen is unidentified. From germline, CDR1 is SGHRS and CDR2 YFSETQ. The CDR3 loop spans 15 amino acids. The ends were cut back, 0 bases at V and 5 bases at J, with 13 bases in the middle. Whole-study results and caveats: Appearing also in blood were most of the thyroid clonotypes expanded above 0.001.

V usage is TRBV5-1 and J usage is TRBJ2-3; maybe TRBD2 (6 bases). Material for sequencing was blood. The receptor comes from a woman in her 50s with Graves' hyperthyroidism. CDR3: CASSLAGSSKDTQYF. In nucleotides, the CDR3 is TGCGCCAGCAGCTTGGCCGGGAGTTCTAAAGATACGCAGTATTTT.